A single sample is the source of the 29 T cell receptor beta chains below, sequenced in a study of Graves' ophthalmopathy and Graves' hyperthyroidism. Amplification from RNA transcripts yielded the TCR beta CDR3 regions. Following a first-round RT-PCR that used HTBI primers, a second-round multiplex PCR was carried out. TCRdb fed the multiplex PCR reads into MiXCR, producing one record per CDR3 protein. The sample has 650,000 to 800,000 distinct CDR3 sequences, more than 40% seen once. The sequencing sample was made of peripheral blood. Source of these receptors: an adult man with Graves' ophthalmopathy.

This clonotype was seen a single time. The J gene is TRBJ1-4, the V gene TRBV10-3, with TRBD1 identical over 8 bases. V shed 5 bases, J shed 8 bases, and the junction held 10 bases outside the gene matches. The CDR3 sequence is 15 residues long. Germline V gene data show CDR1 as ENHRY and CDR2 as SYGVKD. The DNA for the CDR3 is TGTGCCATCAGTTCTGACAGGGGCTATGGCGAAAAACTGTTTTTT. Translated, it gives CAISSDRGYGEKLFF.

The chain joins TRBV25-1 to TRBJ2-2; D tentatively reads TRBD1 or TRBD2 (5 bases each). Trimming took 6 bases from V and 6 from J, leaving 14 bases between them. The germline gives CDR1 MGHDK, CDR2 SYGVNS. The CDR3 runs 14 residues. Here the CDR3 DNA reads TGTGCCAGCAGCCTGATTGGGGGTCCCGGGGAGCTGTTTTTT. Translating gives CASSLIGGPGELFF. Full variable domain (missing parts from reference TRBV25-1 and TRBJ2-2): EADIYQTPRYLVIGTGKKITLECSQTMGHDKMYWYQQDPGMELHLIHYSYGVNSTEKGDLSSESTVSRIRTEHFPLTLESARPSHTSQYLCASSLIGGPGELFFGEGSRLTVL.

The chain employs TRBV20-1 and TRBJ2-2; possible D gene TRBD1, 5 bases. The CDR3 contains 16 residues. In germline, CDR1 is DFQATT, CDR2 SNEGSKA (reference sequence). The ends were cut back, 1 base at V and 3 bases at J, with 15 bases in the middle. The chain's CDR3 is CSARGVGLGHTGELFF. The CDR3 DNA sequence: TGCAGTGCTAGAGGGGTAGGCTTGGGGCACACCGGGGAGCTGTTTTTT.

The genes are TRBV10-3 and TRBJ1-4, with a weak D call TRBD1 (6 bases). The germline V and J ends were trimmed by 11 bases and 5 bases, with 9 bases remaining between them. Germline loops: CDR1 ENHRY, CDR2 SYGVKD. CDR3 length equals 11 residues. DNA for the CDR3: TGTGCCGCAGGGGCAAATGAAAAACTGTTTTTT. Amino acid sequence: CAAGANEKLFF.

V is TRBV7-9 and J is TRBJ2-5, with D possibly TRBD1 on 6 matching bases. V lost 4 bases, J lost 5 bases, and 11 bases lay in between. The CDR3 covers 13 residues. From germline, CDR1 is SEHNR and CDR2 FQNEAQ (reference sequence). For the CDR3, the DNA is TGTGCCAGCAGCTACAGGGCGTGGGAGACCCAGTACTTC. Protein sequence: CASSYRAWETQYF. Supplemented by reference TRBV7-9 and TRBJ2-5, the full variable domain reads DTGVSQNPRHKITKRGQNVTFRCDPISEHNRLYWYRQTLGQGPEFLTYFQNEAQLEKSRLLSDRFSAERPKGSFSTLEIQRTEQGDSAMYLCASSYRAWETQYFGPGTRLLVL.

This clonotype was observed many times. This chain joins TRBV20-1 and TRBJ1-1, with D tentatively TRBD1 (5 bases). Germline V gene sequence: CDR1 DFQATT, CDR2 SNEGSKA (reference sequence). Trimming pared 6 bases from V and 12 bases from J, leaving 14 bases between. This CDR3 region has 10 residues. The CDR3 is CSATLRQTFF. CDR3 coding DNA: TGCAGTGCCACCCTACGACAGACTTTCTTT.

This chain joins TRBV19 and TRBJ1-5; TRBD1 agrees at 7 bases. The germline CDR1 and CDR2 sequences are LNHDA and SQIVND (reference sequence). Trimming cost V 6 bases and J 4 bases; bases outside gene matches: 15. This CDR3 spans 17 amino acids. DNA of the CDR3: TGTGCCAGTAGCATGGTTATGAACGGACAGGAAAATCAGCCCCAGCATTTT. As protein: CASSMVMNGQENQPQHF.

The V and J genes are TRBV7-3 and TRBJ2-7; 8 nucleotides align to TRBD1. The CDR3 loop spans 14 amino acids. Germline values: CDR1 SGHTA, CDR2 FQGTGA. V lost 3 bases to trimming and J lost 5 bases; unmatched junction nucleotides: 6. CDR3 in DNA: TGTGCCAGCAGCTTCGGACAGGGTAAGGACGAGCAGTACTTC. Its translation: CASSFGQGKDEQYF. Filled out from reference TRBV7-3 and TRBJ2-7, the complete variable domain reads GAGVSQTPSNKVTEKGKYVELRCDPISGHTALYWYRQSLGQGPEFLIYFQGTGAADDSGLPNDRFFAVRPEGSVSTLKIQRTERGDSAVYLCASSFGQGKDEQYFGPGTRLTVT.

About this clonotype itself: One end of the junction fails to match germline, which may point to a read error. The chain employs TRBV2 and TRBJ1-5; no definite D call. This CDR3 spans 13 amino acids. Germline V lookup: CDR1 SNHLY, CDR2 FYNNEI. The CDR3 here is CATQRAFNQPLHF. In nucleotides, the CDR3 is TGTGCCACCCAGCGGGCCTTCAATCAGCCCCTGCATTTT.

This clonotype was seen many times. For the CDR3, the DNA is TGTGCCAGTAGTATTGGGCAGGGTTATGAAAAACTGTTTTTT. Its translation is CASSIGQGYEKLFF. The chain joins TRBV19 to TRBJ1-4; D is perhaps TRBD1 (5 bases). In germline, CDR1 is LNHDA, CDR2 SQIVND (reference sequence). The CDR3 is 14 amino acids. Trimming pared 3 bases from V and 6 bases from J, leaving 11 bases between.

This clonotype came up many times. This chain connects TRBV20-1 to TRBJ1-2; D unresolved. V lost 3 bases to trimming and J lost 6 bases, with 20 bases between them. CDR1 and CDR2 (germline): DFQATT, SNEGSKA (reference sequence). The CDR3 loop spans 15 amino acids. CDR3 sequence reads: CSARVSSGRSDGYTF. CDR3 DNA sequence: TGCAGTGCTAGGGTCTCTTCGGGCAGGTCCGATGGCTACACCTTC.

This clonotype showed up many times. The CDR3 protein is CASGIGGNTEAFF. Here the CDR3 DNA reads TGCGCCAGCGGGATCGGAGGGAACACTGAAGCTTTCTTT. The rearrangement uses TRBV5-1 and TRBJ1-1; no reliable D call. The V end was cut by 7 bases, the J end by 1 base, with 11 bases between. The CDR3 is 13 amino acids. Germline V CDR1 and CDR2: SGHRS, YFSETQ.

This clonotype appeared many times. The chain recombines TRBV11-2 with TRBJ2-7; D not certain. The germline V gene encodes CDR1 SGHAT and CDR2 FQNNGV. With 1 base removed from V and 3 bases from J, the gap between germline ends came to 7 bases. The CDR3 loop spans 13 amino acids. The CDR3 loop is CASSLVQDYEQYF. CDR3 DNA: TGTGCCAGCAGCTTAGTACAAGACTACGAGCAGTACTTC.

Here the CDR3 DNA reads TGTGCCAGCTCACCGGGGGGAAGGTCTGGCTACACCTTC. Its protein product is CASSPGGRSGYTF. J is TRBJ1-2 and V is TRBV18, with D possibly matching TRBD1 (5 bases). Per germline, CDR1 KGHSH and CDR2 LQKENI. The length of the CDR3 is 13 residues. Trimming shortened V by 3 bases and J by 7 bases, and 12 bases separated the two germline ends.

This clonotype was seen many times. This CDR3 reads CASISGETQYF. The CDR3, as DNA: TGTGCCAGCATATCCGGGGAGACCCAGTACTTC. This rearrangement joins TRBV2 to TRBJ2-5; no firm D call. The V end was cut by 7 bases, the J end by 5 bases, with 8 bases between. Germline loops: CDR1 SNHLY, CDR2 FYNNEI. The CDR3 spans 11 residues.

CDR3 region: CASSSLGRARTEAFF. Here the CDR3 DNA reads TGCGCCAGCAGCTCATTGGGGAGGGCCCGAACTGAAGCTTTCTTT. The chain links TRBV5-1 to TRBJ1-1; the D is unclear. V was trimmed by 3 bases and J by 5 bases, leaving 17 bases between them. The CDR3 is 15 amino acids. The germline V gene has CDR1 SGHRS and CDR2 YFSETQ.

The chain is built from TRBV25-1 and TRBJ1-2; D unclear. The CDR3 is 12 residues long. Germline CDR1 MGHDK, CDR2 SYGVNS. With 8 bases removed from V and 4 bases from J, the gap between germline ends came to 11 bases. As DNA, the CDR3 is TGTGCCAGCGTAACGGATGGCTATGGCTACACCTTC. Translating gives CASVTDGYGYTF.

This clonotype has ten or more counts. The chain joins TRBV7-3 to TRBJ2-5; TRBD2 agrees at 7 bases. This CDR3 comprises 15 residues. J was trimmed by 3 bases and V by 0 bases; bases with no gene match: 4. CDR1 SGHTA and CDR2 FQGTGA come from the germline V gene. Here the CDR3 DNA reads TGTGCCAGCAGCTTAACGGGGAGCGGGAAAGAGACCCAGTACTTC. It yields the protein CASSLTGSGKETQYF.

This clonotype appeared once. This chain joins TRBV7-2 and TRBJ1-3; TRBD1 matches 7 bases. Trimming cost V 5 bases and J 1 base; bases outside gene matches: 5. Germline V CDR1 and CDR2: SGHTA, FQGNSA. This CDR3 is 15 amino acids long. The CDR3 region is CASSHADRSGNTIYF. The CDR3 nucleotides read TGTGCCAGCAGCCATGCGGACAGGTCTGGAAACACCATATATTTT.

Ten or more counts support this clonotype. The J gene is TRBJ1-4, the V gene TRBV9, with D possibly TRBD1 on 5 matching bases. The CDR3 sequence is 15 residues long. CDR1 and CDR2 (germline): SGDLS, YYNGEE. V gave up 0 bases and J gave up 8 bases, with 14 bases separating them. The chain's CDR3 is CASSVGTRGAEKLFF. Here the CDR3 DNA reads TGTGCCAGCAGCGTAGGGACTAGAGGGGCCGAAAAACTGTTTTTT.

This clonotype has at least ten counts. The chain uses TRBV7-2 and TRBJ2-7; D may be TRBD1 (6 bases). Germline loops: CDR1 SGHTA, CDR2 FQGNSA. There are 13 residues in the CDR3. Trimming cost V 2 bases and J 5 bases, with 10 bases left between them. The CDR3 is CASSLLGADEQYF. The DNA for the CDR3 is TGTGCCAGCAGCTTACTGGGGGCGGACGAGCAGTACTTC.

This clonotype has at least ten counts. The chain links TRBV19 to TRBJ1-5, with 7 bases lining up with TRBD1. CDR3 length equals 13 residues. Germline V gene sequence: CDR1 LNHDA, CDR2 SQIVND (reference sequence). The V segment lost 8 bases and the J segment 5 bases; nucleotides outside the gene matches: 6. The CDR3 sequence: CASGYRGYQPQHF. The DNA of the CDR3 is TGTGCCAGTGGCTACAGGGGTTATCAGCCCCAGCATTTT.

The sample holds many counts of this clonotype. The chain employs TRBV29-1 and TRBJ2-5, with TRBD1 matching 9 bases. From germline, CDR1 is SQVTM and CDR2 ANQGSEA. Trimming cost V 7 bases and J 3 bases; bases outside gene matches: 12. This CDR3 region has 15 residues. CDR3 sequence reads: CSARRPGTGKETQYF. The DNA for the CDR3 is TGCAGCGCCAGAAGACCCGGGACAGGGAAAGAGACCCAGTACTTC.

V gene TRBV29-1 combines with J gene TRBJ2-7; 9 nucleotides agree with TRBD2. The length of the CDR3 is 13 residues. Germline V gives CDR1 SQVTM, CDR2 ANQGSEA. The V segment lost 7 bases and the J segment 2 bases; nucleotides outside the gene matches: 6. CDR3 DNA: TGCAGCGGGCAGGCGGGAGGGCCCTACGAGCAGTACTTC. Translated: CSGQAGGPYEQYF.

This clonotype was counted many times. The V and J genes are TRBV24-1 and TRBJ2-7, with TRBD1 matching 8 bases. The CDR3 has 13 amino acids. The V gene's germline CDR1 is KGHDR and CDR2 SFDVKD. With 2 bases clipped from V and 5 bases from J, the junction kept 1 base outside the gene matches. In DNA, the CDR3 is TGTGCCACCAGTGATTGGACAGGGAACGAGCAGTACTTC. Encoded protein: CATSDWTGNEQYF.

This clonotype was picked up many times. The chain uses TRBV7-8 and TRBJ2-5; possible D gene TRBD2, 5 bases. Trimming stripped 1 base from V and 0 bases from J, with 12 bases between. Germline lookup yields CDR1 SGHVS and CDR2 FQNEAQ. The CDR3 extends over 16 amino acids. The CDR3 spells CASSLEGGLNQETQYF. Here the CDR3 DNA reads TGTGCCAGCAGCTTAGAGGGCGGGCTCAACCAAGAGACCCAGTACTTC.

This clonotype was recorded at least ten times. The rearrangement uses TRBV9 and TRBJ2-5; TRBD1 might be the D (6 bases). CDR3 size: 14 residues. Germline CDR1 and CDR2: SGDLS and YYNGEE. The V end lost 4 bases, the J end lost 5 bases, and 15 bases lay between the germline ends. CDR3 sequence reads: CASSLGGVSETQYF. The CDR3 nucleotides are TGTGCCAGCAGCTTAGGGGGTGTAAGCGAGACCCAGTACTTC.

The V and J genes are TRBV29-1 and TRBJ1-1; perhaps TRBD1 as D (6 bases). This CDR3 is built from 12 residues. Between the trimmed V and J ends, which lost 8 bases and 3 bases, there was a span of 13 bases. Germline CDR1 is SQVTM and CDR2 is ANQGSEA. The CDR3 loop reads CSLGTPDTEAFF. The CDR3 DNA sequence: TGCAGCCTAGGGACACCGGACACTGAAGCTTTCTTT.

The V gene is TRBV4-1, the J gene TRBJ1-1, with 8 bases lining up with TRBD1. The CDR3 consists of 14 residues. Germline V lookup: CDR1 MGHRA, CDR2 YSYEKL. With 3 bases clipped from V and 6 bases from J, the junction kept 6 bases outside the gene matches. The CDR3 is CASSHPGQGAEAFF. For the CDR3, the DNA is TGCGCCAGCAGCCATCCCGGACAGGGCGCTGAAGCTTTCTTT.